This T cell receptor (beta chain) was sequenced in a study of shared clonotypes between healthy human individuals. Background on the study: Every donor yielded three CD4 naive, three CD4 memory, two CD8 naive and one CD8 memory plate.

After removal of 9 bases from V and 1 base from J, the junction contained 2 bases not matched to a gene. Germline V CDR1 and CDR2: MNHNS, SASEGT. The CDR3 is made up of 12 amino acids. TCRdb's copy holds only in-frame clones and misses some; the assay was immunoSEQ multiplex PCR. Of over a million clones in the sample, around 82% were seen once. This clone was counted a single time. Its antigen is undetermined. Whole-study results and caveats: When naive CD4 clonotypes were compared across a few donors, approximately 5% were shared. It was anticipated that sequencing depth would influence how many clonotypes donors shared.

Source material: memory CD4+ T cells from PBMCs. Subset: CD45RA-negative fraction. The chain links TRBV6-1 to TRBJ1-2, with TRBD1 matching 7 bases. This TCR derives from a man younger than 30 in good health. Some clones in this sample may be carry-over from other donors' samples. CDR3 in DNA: TGTGCCAGTGACAGGGTTAACTATGGCTACACCTTC. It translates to CASDRVNYGYTF.